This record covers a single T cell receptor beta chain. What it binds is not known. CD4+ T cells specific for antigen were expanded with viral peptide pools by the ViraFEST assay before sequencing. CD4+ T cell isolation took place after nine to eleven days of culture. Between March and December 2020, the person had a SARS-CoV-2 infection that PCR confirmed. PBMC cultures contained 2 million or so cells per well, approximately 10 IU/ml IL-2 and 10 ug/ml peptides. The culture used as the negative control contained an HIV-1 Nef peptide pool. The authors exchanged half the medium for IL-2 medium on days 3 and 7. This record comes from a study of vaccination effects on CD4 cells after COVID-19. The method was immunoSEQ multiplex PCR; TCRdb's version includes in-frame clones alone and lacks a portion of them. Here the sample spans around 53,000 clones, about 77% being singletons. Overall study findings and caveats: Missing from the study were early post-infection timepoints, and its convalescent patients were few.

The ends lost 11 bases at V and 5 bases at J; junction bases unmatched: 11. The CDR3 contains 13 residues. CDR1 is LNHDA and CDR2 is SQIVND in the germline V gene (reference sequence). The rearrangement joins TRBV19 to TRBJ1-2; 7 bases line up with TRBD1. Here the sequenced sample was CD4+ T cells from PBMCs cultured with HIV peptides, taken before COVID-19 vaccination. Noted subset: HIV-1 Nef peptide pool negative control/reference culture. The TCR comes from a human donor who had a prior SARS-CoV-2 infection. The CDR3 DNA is TGTGCCGCAAGACGGGACAGAGCGTATGGCTACACCTTC. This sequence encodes CAARRDRAYGYTF.